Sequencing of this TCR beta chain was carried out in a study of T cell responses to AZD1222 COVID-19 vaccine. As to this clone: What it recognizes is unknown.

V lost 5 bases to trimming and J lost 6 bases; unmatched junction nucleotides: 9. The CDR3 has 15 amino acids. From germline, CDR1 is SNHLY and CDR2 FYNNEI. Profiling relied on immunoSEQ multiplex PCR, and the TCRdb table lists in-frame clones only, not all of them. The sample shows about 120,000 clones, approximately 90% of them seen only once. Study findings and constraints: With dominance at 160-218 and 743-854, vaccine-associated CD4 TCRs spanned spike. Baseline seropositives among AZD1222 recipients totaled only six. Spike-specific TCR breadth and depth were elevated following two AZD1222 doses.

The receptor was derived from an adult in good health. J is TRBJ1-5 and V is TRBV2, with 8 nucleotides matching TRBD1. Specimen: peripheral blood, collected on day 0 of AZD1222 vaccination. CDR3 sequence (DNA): TGTGCCAGCAGTCAGGACAGGGAGAGGGGTCAGCCCCAGCATTTT. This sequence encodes CASSQDRERGQPQHF.